A single sample gave rise to the 28 T cell receptor beta chains below, sequenced in a study of shared clonotypes between healthy human individuals. Profiling relied on immunoSEQ multiplex PCR, and the TCRdb table lists in-frame clones only, not all of them. The sample includes 520,000 or so clones, 79% of them seen just once. The sequenced sample consisted of PBMCs. These receptors originate from a woman aged 40 to 49 in good health. Some clones in this sample may be carry-over from other donors' samples.

V and J are TRBV5-1 and TRBJ2-1; D not certain. Germline CDR1 reads SGHRS; CDR2 reads YFSETQ. CDR3 length: 15 amino acids. V was clipped by 0 bases and J by 2 bases, with 9 bases between them. The CDR3 DNA reads as TGCGCCAGCAGCTTGGAGGCGAACCCCTACAATGAGCAGTTCTTC. It encodes CASSLEANPYNEQFF.

This chain joins TRBV30 and TRBJ2-3; D is tentatively TRBD1 or TRBD2 (5 bases each). V lost 4 bases and J 2 bases, leaving 13 bases between the germline ends. The V gene's germline CDR1 is GTSNPN and CDR2 SVGIG (reference sequence). CDR3 size: 14 residues. The DNA for the CDR3 is TGTGCCTGGACCTTCGGGACCTTCACAGATACGCAGTATTTT. This gives the protein CAWTFGTFTDTQYF.

The chain employs TRBV5-1 and TRBJ1-1, with 11 bases lining up with TRBD1. The trim removed 4 bases at V and 6 bases at J, leaving 8 bases unmatched. The CDR3 consists of 15 residues. Per germline, CDR1 SGHRS and CDR2 YFSETQ. For the CDR3, the DNA is TGCGCCAGCAGCCCGGACAGGGGGCTTGTCTCTGAAGCTTTCTTT. It is translated as CASSPDRGLVSEAFF.

This clone came up once. The rearrangement uses TRBV7-6 and TRBJ2-1, with TRBD1 identical over 7 bases. Unmatched junction bases numbered 1, after V lost 2 bases and J lost 3 bases. The length of the CDR3 is 14 residues. Germline V gene sequence: CDR1 SGHVS, CDR2 FNYEAQ. This chain's CDR3 is CASSLRDSYNEQFF. The CDR3 DNA reads as TGTGCCAGCAGCTTACGGGACAGCTACAATGAGCAGTTCTTC.

The chain joins TRBV7-3 to TRBJ2-1; a weak D match, TRBD2 (5 bases). Trimming took off 1 base at V and 2 bases at J, with 12 bases between the two ends. CDR1 and CDR2 from the germline V gene are SGHTA and FQGTGA. The CDR3 extends over 16 amino acids. In DNA form, the CDR3 reads TGTGCCAGCAGCTTAAAAATCCGGGAACCCTACAATGAGCAGTTCTTC. Translated: CASSLKIREPYNEQFF.

V is TRBV7-8 and J is TRBJ2-7, with 8 bases aligning to TRBD2. V shed 1 base, J shed 9 bases, and the junction held 23 bases outside the gene matches. The germline V gene has CDR1 SGHVS and CDR2 FQNEAQ. The CDR3 is 19 residues long. CDR3 residues: CASSLVGWGLGVQNTGQYF. CDR3 nucleotides: TGTGCCAGCAGCTTAGTAGGTTGGGGACTAGGGGTTCAGAACACAGGGCAGTACTTC. The full variable domain, rest sourced from reference TRBV7-8 and TRBJ2-7, is GAGVSQSPRYKVAKRGQDVALRCDPISGHVSLFWYQQALGQGPEFLTYFQNEAQLDKSGLPSDRFFAERPEGSVSTLKIQRTQQEDSAVYLCASSLVGWGLGVQNTGQYFGPGTRLTVT.

In regard to this clone: The likely explanation is a read error, given a far larger clone one base away. This chain links TRBV4-1 with TRBJ2-7, with D possibly TRBD1 on 6 matching bases. Germline V gene lookup returns CDR1 MGHRA and CDR2 YSYEKL. The length of the CDR3 is 15 residues. CDR3 in amino acids: CASSPPSVGADEQYF. CDR3 nucleotide sequence: TGTGCCAGCAGCCCTCCATCGGTGGGGGCAGACGAGCAGTACTTC.

This chain joins TRBV19 and TRBJ2-7, with TRBD2 identical over 8 bases. The V gene end was trimmed by 5 bases and the J gene end by 0 bases; junction bases not matched to a gene: 3. Germline CDR1 is LNHDA and CDR2 is SQIVND (reference sequence). The CDR3 is 14 residues long. The CDR3 sequence is CASSLAGGSYEQYF. As DNA, the CDR3 is TGTGCCAGTAGTTTGGCGGGAGGCTCCTACGAGCAGTACTTC.

This clone was detected once. This sequence joins TRBV4-2 and TRBJ2-5; D gene ambiguous. Trimming left V 0 bases short and J 1 base short, with 6 bases between. Germline CDR1 and CDR2: LGHNA and YNFKEQ. The CDR3 runs to 14 residues. This CDR3 is CASSQDAGQETQYF. CDR3 in DNA: TGTGCCAGCAGCCAAGATGCAGGCCAAGAGACCCAGTACTTC.

The V and J genes are TRBV21-1 and TRBJ2-3; the DNA was not compared with TRBD2, the D call given in the table. TRBV21-1 is a known pseudogene. This CDR3 comprises 16 residues. The CDR3 loop is CASTKGGRPYTDTQYF. The CDR3 DNA sequence: TGTGCCAGCACCAAGGGGGGGAGGCCCTATACAGATACGCAGTATTTT.

The rearrangement links TRBV2 to TRBJ2-5, with a weak D call TRBD2 (5 bases). The DNA end lines up better with TRBJ2-7; the J call may be wrong. Germline V gene data show CDR1 as SNHLY and CDR2 as FYNNEI. This CDR3 has 12 residues. This chain's CDR3 is CASRLEVYEQYF. The CDR3 DNA sequence: TGTGCCAGCAGACTAGAAGTCTACGAGCAGTACTTC.

The rearrangement uses TRBV30 and TRBJ2-7; D is ambiguous. CDR1 and CDR2 from the germline V gene are GTSNPN and SVGIG (reference sequence). This CDR3 comprises 14 residues. V lost 1 base to trimming and J lost 5 bases, with 15 bases between them. In DNA form, the CDR3 reads TGTGCCTGGAGTGCTAAAACCGGGCCAGACGAGCAGTACTTC. It codes for CAWSAKTGPDEQYF.

The chain couples TRBV19 to TRBJ2-5, with 11 bases lining up with TRBD2. This CDR3 is built from 17 residues. Germline CDR1 is LNHDA and CDR2 is SQIVND (reference sequence). V shed 5 bases, J shed 1 base, and the junction held 9 bases outside the gene matches. The CDR3 coding sequence is TGTGCCAGTAGTTCAGGGAGGGGACTAGCGGCCCAAGAGACCCAGTACTTC. Protein sequence: CASSSGRGLAAQETQYF.

This clone was seen just once. The chain joins TRBV7-8 to TRBJ2-3; the D gene is possibly TRBD2 (6 bases). This CDR3 region has 14 residues. Germline V gene lookup returns CDR1 SGHVS and CDR2 FQNEAQ. V was shortened by 0 bases and J by 4 bases, with 8 bases between the two germline ends. This chain's CDR3 is CASSLASGADTQYF. The CDR3 DNA reads as TGTGCCAGCAGCTTAGCTTCGGGGGCAGATACGCAGTATTTT.

In this sample, this clone turned up once. The chain couples TRBV5-6 to TRBJ1-2; D is possibly TRBD1 (6 bases). Germline values: CDR1 SGHDT, CDR2 YYEEEE. The CDR3 is made up of 16 amino acids. V gave up 1 base and J gave up 2 bases, with 15 bases separating them. CDR3 region: CASSLRGGVGNYGYTF. The CDR3 DNA reads as TGTGCCAGCAGCTTGCGAGGGGGTGTCGGGAACTATGGCTACACCTTC. The full variable domain, its missing parts supplied by reference TRBV5-6 and TRBJ1-2, is DAGVTQSPTHLIKTRGQQVTLRCSPKSGHDTVSWYQQALGQGPQFIFQYYEEEERQRGNFPDRFSGHQFPNYSSELNVNALLLGDSALYLCASSLRGGVGNYGYTFGSGTRLTVV.

The CDR3: CASSLTTGGADTEAFF. DNA for the CDR3: TGCGCCAGCAGCCTGACGACAGGGGGCGCGGATACTGAAGCTTTCTTT. The rearrangement joins TRBV5-1 to TRBJ1-1, with 10 bases identical to TRBD1. This CDR3 has 16 amino acids. The germline V gene has CDR1 SGHRS and CDR2 YFSETQ. Trimming took 4 bases from V and 5 from J; bases not matched to a gene: 11. The variable domain in full, completed from reference TRBV5-1 and TRBJ1-1, reads KAGVTQTPRYLIKTRGQQVTLSCSPISGHRSVSWYQQTPGQGLQFLFEYFSETQRNKGNFPGRFSGRQFSNSRSEMNVSTLELGDSALYLCASSLTTGGADTEAFFGQGTRLTVV.

There are many counts of this clone. This rearrangement joins TRBV4-1 to TRBJ2-5; D is unclear. Trimming stripped 2 bases from V and 3 bases from J, with 7 bases between. CDR1 is MGHRA and CDR2 is YSYEKL in the germline V gene. The CDR3 runs 13 residues. The CDR3 DNA reads as TGCGCCAGCAGCCAAAGAATAGAAGAGACCCAGTACTTC. It is translated as CASSQRIEETQYF.

The rearrangement links TRBV5-4 to TRBJ1-2, with unresolved D. V lost 0 bases to trimming and J lost 5 bases, with 14 bases between them. Germline CDR1 reads SGHNT; CDR2 reads YYREEE (reference sequence). This CDR3 is 15 amino acids long. The CDR3 DNA is TGTGCCAGCAGCTTGGCAACGATGGGTGAATATGGCTACACCTTC. This gives the protein CASSLATMGEYGYTF.

This rearrangement joins TRBV28 to TRBJ2-6, with D unresolved. Deletions cut 7 bases from V and 0 bases from J, with 4 bases between. CDR1 MDHEN and CDR2 SYDVKM come from the germline V gene. The CDR3 consists of 13 residues. CDR3 protein: CASTISGANVLTF. CDR3 in DNA: TGTGCCAGCACAATCTCTGGGGCCAACGTCCTGACTTTC.

This clone occurred many times. V usage is TRBV6-6 and J usage is TRBJ2-7; 8 bases fit TRBD1. The CDR3 is made up of 15 amino acids. The V gene end was trimmed by 4 bases and the J gene end by 3 bases; junction bases not matched to a gene: 8. Looked up from germline, CDR1 is MNHNY and CDR2 is SVGAGI (reference sequence). The CDR3 coding sequence is TGTGCCAGCAGTTCAACCGGGACAGGAATCTACGAGCAGTACTTC. This codes for CASSSTGTGIYEQYF.

V and J are TRBV18 and TRBJ2-2, with 10 nucleotides matching TRBD1. Germline V CDR1 and CDR2: KGHSH, LQKENI. V lost 1 base to trimming and J lost 4 bases; unmatched junction nucleotides: 3. This CDR3 is built from 16 residues. The CDR3 region has the DNA TGTGCCAGCTCACCACGACAGGGGGCGACCACCGGGGAGCTGTTTTTT. Encoded protein: CASSPRQGATTGELFF.

Points on this clone: Other nucleotide sequences in the sample specify the same CDR3. Here the CDR3 reads CASSPAGTGIYGYTF. For the CDR3, the DNA is TGCGCCAGCAGCCCCGCAGGGACGGGTATCTATGGCTACACCTTC. The J gene is TRBJ1-2, the V gene TRBV4-3; weak D call: TRBD1 (5 bases). Trimming removed 4 bases from V and 4 bases from J, with 16 bases in between. Germline V gene data show CDR1 as LGHNA and CDR2 as YSLEER. This CDR3 contains 15 residues.

The J gene is TRBJ1-2, the V gene TRBV5-1; 8 positions match TRBD1. With V trimmed by 4 bases and J by 8 bases, 10 bases remained unmatched. Germline V lookup: CDR1 SGHRS, CDR2 YFSETQ. This CDR3 contains 14 residues. In nucleotides, the CDR3 is TGCGCCAGCAGCACCGGACAGGGAATACTAGGCTACACCTTC. Translated, it gives CASSTGQGILGYTF.

The chain joins TRBV6-1 to TRBJ2-5; D gene uncertain. The germline V gene has CDR1 MNHNS and CDR2 SASEGT. V lost 2 bases, J lost 4 bases, and 14 bases lay in between. The CDR3 has 15 amino acids. CDR3 DNA: TGTGCCAGCAGTGAAATTATCAGGTTAAGAGAGACCCAGTACTTC. Amino acids: CASSEIIRLRETQYF.

This clone was recorded only once. The chain recombines TRBV11-3 with TRBJ2-3; 8 positions match TRBD2. The CDR3 is 15 amino acids. V trimming: 4 bases; J trimming: 0 bases; junction bases outside the gene matches: 3. Germline V lookup: CDR1 SGHNT, CDR2 YENEEA. DNA for the CDR3: TGTGCCAGCAGCTATAGCGGGGCCAGCACAGATACGCAGTATTTT. Its protein is CASSYSGASTDTQYF.

The chain joins TRBV30 to TRBJ2-3, with TRBD2 identical over 11 bases. CDR3 length: 18 residues. From germline, CDR1 is GTSNPN and CDR2 SVGIG (reference sequence). Trimming at V came to 5 bases and at J to 0 bases, leaving 13 bases not matched to a gene. The CDR3 spells CAWSPLAGGGPSTDTQYF. In DNA form, the CDR3 reads TGTGCCTGGTCCCCTTTAGCGGGAGGGGGCCCCAGCACAGATACGCAGTATTTT.

V gene TRBV7-9 combines with J gene TRBJ2-5, with 8 bases aligning to TRBD1. Trimming removed 6 bases from V and 0 bases from J; junction bases left unmatched: 15. This CDR3 has 18 amino acids. Germline CDR1 is SEHNR and CDR2 is FQNEAQ (reference sequence). CDR3 amino acids: CASRFLQGGRGDQETQYF. CDR3 nucleotide sequence: TGTGCCAGCAGATTTCTACAGGGGGGACGGGGTGACCAAGAGACCCAGTACTTC.

The chain links TRBV11-3 to TRBJ2-2; 7 bases agree with TRBD2. The CDR3 runs to 16 residues. CDR1 is SGHNT, CDR2 YENEEA, per germline. Germline trimming cut 5 bases from V and 2 bases from J; bases unmatched to any gene: 8. CDR3: CASSGGDFLNTGELFF. The CDR3 coding sequence is TGTGCCAGCAGCGGGGGGGACTTTCTAAACACCGGGGAGCTGTTTTTT.